This T cell receptor beta chain was observed in a study of T cell responses to AZD1222 COVID-19 vaccine. Study-wide points: Reports say nearly half of spike-specific TCRs go after unmutated variant regions.

The CDR3 is 15 residues long. V lost 0 bases and J 9 bases, leaving 15 bases between the germline ends. Per the germline V gene, CDR1 is MNHEY and CDR2 is SVGEGT. Generated by immunoSEQ multiplex PCR, the TCRdb table keeps only in-frame clones and is missing some. Among around 110,000 clones, approximately 90% were seen once, and the ten largest hold 20% to 25%. In the case of this clone: Its antigen is not known.

This sequence was found in an adult in good health. The V call is TRBV6-2 or TRBV6-3, the J call TRBJ1-5; unclear D gene. The sample in question was peripheral blood, obtained on day 0 of AZD1222 vaccination. For the CDR3, the DNA is TGTGCCAGCAGTTACTCAAGGGCTGTCACTGGGCCCCAGCATTTT. It yields the protein CASSYSRAVTGPQHF.